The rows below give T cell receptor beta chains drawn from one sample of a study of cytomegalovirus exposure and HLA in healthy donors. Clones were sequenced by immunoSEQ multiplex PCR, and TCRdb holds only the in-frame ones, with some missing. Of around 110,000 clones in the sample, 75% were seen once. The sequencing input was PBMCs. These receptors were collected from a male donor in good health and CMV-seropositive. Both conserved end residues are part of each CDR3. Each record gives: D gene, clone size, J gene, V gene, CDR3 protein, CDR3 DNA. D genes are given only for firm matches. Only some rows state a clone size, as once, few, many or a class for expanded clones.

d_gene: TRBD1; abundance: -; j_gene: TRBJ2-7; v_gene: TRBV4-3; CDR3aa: CASSRSTGGDEQYF; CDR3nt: TGCGCCAGCAGCCGCTCGACAGGGGGCGACGAGCAGTACTTC
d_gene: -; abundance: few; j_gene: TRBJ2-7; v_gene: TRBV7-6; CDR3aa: CASSPLDERVKYF; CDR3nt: TGTGCCAGCAGCCCGCTTGATGAGCGGGTGAAGTACTTC
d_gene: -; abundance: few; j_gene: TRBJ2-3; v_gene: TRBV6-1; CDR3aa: CASCWSRNTDTQYF; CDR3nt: TGTGCCAGCTGCTGGTCTAGAAACACAGATACGCAGTATTTT
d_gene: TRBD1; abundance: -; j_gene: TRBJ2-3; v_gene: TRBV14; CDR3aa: CASSQGGTGLDTQYF; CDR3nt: TGTGCCAGCAGCCAGGGCGGGACAGGGCTAGATACGCAGTATTTT
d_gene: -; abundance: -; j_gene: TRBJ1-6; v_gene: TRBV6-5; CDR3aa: CASRLGVGSPLHF; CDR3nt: TGTGCCAGTCGGCTAGGGGTCGGTTCACCCCTCCACTTT
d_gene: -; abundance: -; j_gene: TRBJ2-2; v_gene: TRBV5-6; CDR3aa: CASSLGPGELFF; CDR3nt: TGTGCCAGCAGCTTGGGGCCCGGGGAGCTGTTTTTT
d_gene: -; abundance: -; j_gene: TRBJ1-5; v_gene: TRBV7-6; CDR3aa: CASSLFSESRKSNQPQHF; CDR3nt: TGTGCCAGCAGCTTATTTAGTGAGAGCCGAAAAAGCAATCAGCCCCAGCATTTT
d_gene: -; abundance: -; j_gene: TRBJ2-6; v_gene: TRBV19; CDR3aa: CASSSGGGGANVLTF; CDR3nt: TGTGCCAGTAGTAGCGGGGGCGGTGGGGCCAACGTCCTGACTTTC
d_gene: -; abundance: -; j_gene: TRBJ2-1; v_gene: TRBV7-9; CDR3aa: CASSLSDEQFF; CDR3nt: TGTGCCAGCAGCTTAAGCGATGAGCAGTTCTTC
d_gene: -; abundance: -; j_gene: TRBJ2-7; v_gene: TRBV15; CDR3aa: CATSRATPGMEQYF; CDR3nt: TGTGCCACCAGCAGAGCGACCCCGGGTATGGAGCAGTACTTC
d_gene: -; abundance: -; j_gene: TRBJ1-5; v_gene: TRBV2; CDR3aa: CASSEVRGFNQPQHF; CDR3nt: TGTGCCAGCAGTGAGGTCAGGGGCTTTAATCAGCCCCAGCATTTT
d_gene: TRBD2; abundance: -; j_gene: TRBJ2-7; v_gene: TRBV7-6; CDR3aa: CASSLLSGKSYEQYF; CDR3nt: TGTGCCAGCAGCTTATTAAGCGGGAAGTCCTACGAGCAGTACTTC